A selection of T cell receptor beta chains follows, all from one sample in a study of T cells in Graves' hyperthyroidism and ophthalmopathy. TCRdb reprocessed the multiplex PCR reads via MiXCR and lists one record per CDR3 protein. The sample has under 800,000 distinct CDR3 sequences, approximately 15% seen once. Sequenced material: blood. These receptors were obtained from a woman aged 18-35 years with Graves' hyperthyroidism. CDR3s include the opening cysteine and the closing phenylalanine or tryptophan. D genes are given only for firm matches. Expanded clones are given a class, and other clones once, few, many or no size at all.

J	V	D	length	size	DNA	CDR3
TRBJ2-7	TRBV20-1	.	14	.	TGCAGTGCTAGACCCGACAGGACTGTTCCCGAGCAGTACTTC	CSARPDRTVPEQYF
TRBJ2-5	TRBV27	.	15	many	TGTGCCAGCAGCCGGGGTTGGAGCAGACAAGAGACCCAGTACTTC	CASSRGWSRQETQYF
TRBJ2-7	TRBV28	.	12	many	TGTGCCAGCACCGGACACGTCTACGAGCAGTACTTC	CASTGHVYEQYF
TRBJ2-1	TRBV20-1	.	13	few	TGCAGGCCGGTCACTAGCTACTACAATGAGCAGTTCTTC	CRPVTSYYNEQFF
TRBJ1-5	TRBV6-2/TRBV6-3	.	16	many	TGTGCCAGCAGTTACTCGTTTCGACAGCCCAATCAGCCCCAGCATTTT	CASSYSFRQPNQPQHF
TRBJ1-1	TRBV6-1	.	12	few	TGTGCCAGCAGGGATGCGGGAGGGAAGGCTTTCTTT	CASRDAGGKAFF
TRBJ1-2	TRBV9	.	15	.	TGTGCCAGCAGCGTAGCTCCAGGGGCGCAGTATGGCTACACCTTC	CASSVAPGAQYGYTF
TRBJ2-2	TRBV6-4	.	14	.	TGTGCCAGCAGTGTCCAGAGGGACACCGGGGAGCTGTTTTTT	CASSVQRDTGELFF
TRBJ2-1	TRBV11-2	.	15	many	TGTGCCAGCAGCTGGGATTCCGGGGTATACAATGAGCAGTTCTTC	CASSWDSGVYNEQFF
TRBJ2-1	TRBV5-1	TRBD2	16	.	TGCGCCAGCAGCTCCGTAGCGGGAGGGCCATGGAATGAGCAGTTCTTC	CASSSVAGGPWNEQFF
TRBJ1-1	TRBV20-1	.	12	few	TGCAGTGCCGGTGTAGGGAGCACTGAAGCTTTCTTT	CSAGVGSTEAFF
TRBJ2-6	TRBV11-2	TRBD1	13	few	TGTGCCAGCAGCTTTGGACAGGGTAACGTCCTGACTTTC	CASSFGQGNVLTF
TRBJ1-2	TRBV3-1	TRBD1	16	many	TGTGCCAGCAGCCAAGCTGAGGGGGCCGCGGGCTATGGCTACACCTTC	CASSQAEGAAGYGYTF